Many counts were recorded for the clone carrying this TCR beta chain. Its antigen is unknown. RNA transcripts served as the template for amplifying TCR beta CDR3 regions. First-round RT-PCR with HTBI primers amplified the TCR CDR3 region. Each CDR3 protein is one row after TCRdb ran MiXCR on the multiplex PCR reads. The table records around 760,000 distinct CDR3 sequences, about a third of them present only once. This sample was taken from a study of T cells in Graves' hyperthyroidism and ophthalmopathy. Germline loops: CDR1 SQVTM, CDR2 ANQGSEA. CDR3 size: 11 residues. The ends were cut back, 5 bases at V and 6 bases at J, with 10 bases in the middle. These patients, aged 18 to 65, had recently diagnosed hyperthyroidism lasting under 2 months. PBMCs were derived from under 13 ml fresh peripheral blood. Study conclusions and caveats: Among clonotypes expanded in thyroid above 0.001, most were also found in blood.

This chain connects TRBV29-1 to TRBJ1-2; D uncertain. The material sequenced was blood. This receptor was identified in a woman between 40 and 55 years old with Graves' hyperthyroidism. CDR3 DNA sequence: TGCAGCGTTAGGGCCAGCGATGGCTACACCTTC. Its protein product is CSVRASDGYTF.